This T cell receptor (beta chain) stems from a study of cytomegalovirus exposure and HLA in healthy donors. Study conclusions and caveats: Reportedly, a later analysis found an Asian-associated ancestry cluster had fewer N-insertions than the roughly 700-donor mean.

Primers: 60 Vbeta forward and 13 Jbeta reverse. Assay: immunoSEQ multiplex PCR; the TCRdb copy retains only in-frame clones and omits some. The profile shows 100,000 or so clones, about three quarters of them singletons. A word on this clone: No antigen is known for it.

Germline CDR1 reads ENHRY; CDR2 reads SYGVKD. V was shortened by 4 bases and J by 2 bases, with 11 bases between the two germline ends. CDR3 length: 14 amino acids. Material for sequencing was PBMCs. This TCR came from a middle-aged woman in good health and CMV-seropositive. The chain is built from TRBV10-3 and TRBJ1-1; a weak D match, TRBD1 (6 bases). The CDR3 DNA follows: TGTGCCATCAGTGCCAGGACAGACAACACTGAAGCTTTCTTT. This translates into CAISARTDNTEAFF.